This entry is about one T cell receptor (beta chain). Its cognate antigen is unknown. The donors (healthy individuals) were bone marrow donors. The CDR3 has 16 residues. The V end lost 3 bases, the J end lost 0 bases, and 13 bases lay between the germline ends. Looked up from germline, CDR1 is LGHNA and CDR2 is YNFKEQ. PCR involved 60 Vbeta and 13 Jbeta primers. Assay: immunoSEQ multiplex PCR; the TCRdb copy retains only in-frame clones and omits some. The table shows about 150,000 clones, with 70% to 80% occurring only once. This record belongs to a study of cytomegalovirus exposure and HLA in healthy donors. Study-level background: For the roughly 400 genotyped donors, roughly 81% fell within the Caucasian-associated ancestry cluster.

Regarding the study as a whole: In an earlier analysis, in around 590 donors, most V segments appeared productive either ~90% or ~30% of the time.

The receptor's source is a man younger than 45 in good health and CMV-seropositive. Sequencing input: PBMCs. The chain links TRBV4-2 to TRBJ2-3; TRBD1 is a possible D gene (8 bases). CDR3 in amino acids: CASSHYRGGSTDTQYF. As DNA, the CDR3 is TGTGCCAGCAGCCACTACAGGGGGGGGAGCACAGATACGCAGTATTTT.